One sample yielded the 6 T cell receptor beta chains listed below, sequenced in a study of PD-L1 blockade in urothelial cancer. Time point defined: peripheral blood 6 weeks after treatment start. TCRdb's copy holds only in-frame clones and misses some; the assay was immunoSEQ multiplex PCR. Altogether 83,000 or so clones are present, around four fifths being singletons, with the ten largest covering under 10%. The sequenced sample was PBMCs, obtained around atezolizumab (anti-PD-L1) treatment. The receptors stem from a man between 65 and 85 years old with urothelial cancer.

The CDR3 DNA follows: TGTGCCACCAGCAGAGATATAGCGGAAGAGACCCAGTACTTC. Protein sequence: CATSRDIAEETQYF. The chain joins TRBV15 to TRBJ2-5, with D maybe TRBD2 (6 bases). This CDR3 spans 14 amino acids. The ends were cut back, 0 bases at V and 3 bases at J, with 8 bases in the middle. Germline lookup yields CDR1 LNHNV and CDR2 YYDKDF (reference sequence).

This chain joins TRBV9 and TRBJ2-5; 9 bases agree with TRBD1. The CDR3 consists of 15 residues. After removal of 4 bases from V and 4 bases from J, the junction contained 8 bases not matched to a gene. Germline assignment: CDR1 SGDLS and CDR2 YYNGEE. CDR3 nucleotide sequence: TGTGCCAGCAGCAAACAGGGGGCGCTTGGAGAGACCCAGTACTTC. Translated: CASSKQGALGETQYF.

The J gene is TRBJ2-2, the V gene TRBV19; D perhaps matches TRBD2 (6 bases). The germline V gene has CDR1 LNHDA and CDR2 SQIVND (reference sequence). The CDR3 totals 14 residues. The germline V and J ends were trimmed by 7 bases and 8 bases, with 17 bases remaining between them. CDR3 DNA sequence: TGTGCCAGTACCCTGACTGCGGGGTCAGGGGAGCTGTTTTTT. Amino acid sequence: CASTLTAGSGELFF.

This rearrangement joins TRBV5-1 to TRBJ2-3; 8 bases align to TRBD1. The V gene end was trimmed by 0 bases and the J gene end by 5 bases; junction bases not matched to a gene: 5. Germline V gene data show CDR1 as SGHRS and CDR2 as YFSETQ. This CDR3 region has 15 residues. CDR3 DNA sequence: TGCGCCAGCAGCTTGGAACAGGGGGTGGTAGATACGCAGTATTTT. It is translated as CASSLEQGVVDTQYF.

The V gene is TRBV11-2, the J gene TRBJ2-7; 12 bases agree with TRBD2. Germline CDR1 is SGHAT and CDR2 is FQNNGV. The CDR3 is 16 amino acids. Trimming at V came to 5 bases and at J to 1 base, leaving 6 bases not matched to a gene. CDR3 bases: TGTGCCAGCAGCCGGACTAGCGGGATAAAATCCTACGAGCAGTACTTC. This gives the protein CASSRTSGIKSYEQYF. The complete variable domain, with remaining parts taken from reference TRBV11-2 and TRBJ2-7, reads EAGVAQSPRYKIIEKRQSVAFWCNPISGHATLYWYQQILGQGPKLLIQFQNNGVVDDSQLPKDRFSAERLKGVDSTLKIQPAKLEDSAVYLCASSRTSGIKSYEQYFGPGTRLTVT.

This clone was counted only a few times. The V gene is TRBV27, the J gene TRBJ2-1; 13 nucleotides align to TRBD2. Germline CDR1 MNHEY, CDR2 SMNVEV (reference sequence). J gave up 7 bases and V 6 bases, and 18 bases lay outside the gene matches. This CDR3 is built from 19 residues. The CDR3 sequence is CASRFTDDGLAGAWNEQFF. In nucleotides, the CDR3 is TGTGCCAGCAGATTTACGGATGATGGACTAGCGGGGGCGTGGAATGAGCAGTTCTTC.